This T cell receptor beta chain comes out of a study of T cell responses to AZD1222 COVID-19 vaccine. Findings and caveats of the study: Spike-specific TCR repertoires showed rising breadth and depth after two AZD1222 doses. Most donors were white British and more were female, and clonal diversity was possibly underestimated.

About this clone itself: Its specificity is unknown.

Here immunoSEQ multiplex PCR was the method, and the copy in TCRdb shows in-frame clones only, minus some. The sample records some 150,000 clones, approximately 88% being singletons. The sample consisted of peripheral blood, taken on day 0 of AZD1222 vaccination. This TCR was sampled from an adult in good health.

The CDR3, as DNA: TGCGCCAGCAGCTTGGCCCCGACTTCAGAGGATGGCTACACCTTC. Amino acid sequence: CASSLAPTSEDGYTF. This chain uses TRBV5-1 with TRBJ1-2; D unclear. Germline CDR1 SGHRS, CDR2 YFSETQ. The CDR3 runs 15 residues. With 0 bases removed from V and 6 bases from J, the gap between germline ends came to 15 bases.